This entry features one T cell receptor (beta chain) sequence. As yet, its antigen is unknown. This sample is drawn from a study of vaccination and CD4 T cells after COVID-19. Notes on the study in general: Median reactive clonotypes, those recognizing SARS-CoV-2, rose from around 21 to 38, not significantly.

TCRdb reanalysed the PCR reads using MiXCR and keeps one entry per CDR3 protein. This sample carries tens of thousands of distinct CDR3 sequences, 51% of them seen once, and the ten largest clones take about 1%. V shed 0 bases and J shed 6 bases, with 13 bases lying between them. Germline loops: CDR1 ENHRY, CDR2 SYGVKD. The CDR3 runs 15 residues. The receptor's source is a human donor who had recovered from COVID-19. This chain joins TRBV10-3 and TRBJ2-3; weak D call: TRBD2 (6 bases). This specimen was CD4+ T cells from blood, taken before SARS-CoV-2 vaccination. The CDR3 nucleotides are TGTGCCATCAGTGAGTCGGCGGTAGCGGTTGATACGCAGTATTTT. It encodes CAISESAVAVDTQYF.